This T cell receptor (beta chain) was sequenced in a study of identical twins. Notes on the study in general: Whereas memory repertoires showed no such difference, abundant cord blood beta clonotypes carried fewer insertions.

TCRdb independently ran MiXCR on the 5' RACE reads; one entry per CDR3 protein. The data show approximately 890,000 distinct CDR3 sequences, 10% to 15% seen once. There are a few counts of this clonotype. Its cognate antigen is unknown. These data also formed part of another study, on yellow fever vaccine responses in identical twins.

The sequenced sample consisted of PBMCs. The source of this sequence is a woman aged 18-29 years in good health.

CDR3 in DNA: TGTGCCAGCAGCGCAGCTTCTGCCTACGAGCAGTACTTC. Protein sequence: CASSAASAYEQYF. The rearrangement uses TRBV14 and TRBJ2-7; D not certain. This CDR3 spans 13 amino acids. Germline values: CDR1 SGHDN, CDR2 FVKESK. V was shortened by 5 bases and J by 2 bases, with 10 bases between the two germline ends. The full variable domain, with the rest looked up from reference TRBV14 and TRBJ2-7, is EAGVTQFPSHSVIEKGQTVTLRCDPISGHDNLYWYRRVMGKEIKFLLHFVKESKQDESGMPNNRFLAERTGGTYSTLKVQPAELEDSGVYFCASSAASAYEQYFGPGTRLTVT.